These T cell receptor beta chains were read from a single sample in a study of spatial heterogeneity in lung cancer. Using its own MiXCR run on the 5' RACE reads, TCRdb lists one record per CDR3 protein. The sample has 9,000 to 10,000 distinct CDR3 sequences; over 6% are singletons. Sample: lung tumor tissue, taken at surgery. The receptors stem from a female donor with early-stage non-small cell lung cancer. Both conserved end residues are part of each CDR3. D genes are given only for firm matches. Clone size appears in some rows only: once, few, many, or a class for an expanded clone.

cdr3_length j_call clone_size d_call v_call cdr3_aa cdr3_nt
17 TRBJ1-5 few - TRBV27 CASLNKAGLNSNQPQHF TGTGCCAGCCTGAATAAGGCGGGACTAAATAGCAATCAGCCCCAGCATTTT
14 TRBJ2-7 medium-sized - TRBV28 CASRPRRLLYEQYF TGTGCCAGCAGACCCCGACGGCTTCTCTACGAGCAGTACTTC
14 TRBJ2-1 few TRBD2 TRBV19 CASSIPGLQNEQFF TGTGCCAGTAGTATCCCGGGACTACAGAATGAGCAGTTCTTC
14 TRBJ2-2 - - TRBV29-1 CSVESRTATGELFF TGCAGCGTTGAAAGTCGGACAGCTACCGGGGAGCTGTTTTTT
12 TRBJ2-5 few TRBD2 TRBV29-1 CTSGGGQETQYF TGCACTTCTGGCGGGGGCCAAGAGACCCAGTACTTC
13 TRBJ1-1 many - TRBV20-1 CSARSVGNTEAFF TGCAGTGCTAGATCGGTCGGGAACACTGAAGCTTTCTTT
14 TRBJ2-5 - TRBD2 TRBV7-2 CASSLGLAGETQYF TGTGCCAGCAGCCTAGGACTAGCGGGAGAGACCCAGTACTTC
14 TRBJ2-1 medium-sized - TRBV10-3 CAISESLLDREQFF TGTGCCATCAGTGAGTCGTTGCTTGATCGTGAGCAGTTCTTC
15 TRBJ2-7 many TRBD1 TRBV20-1 CSARDQNRGVDEQYF TGCAGTGCTAGAGATCAGAACAGGGGCGTCGACGAGCAGTACTTC
15 TRBJ2-7 medium-sized - TRBV4-1 CASSPRDLGTYEQYF TGCGCCAGCAGCCCACGGGACCTAGGGACCTACGAGCAGTACTTC
13 TRBJ2-7 - - TRBV20-1 CSARADRTYEQYF TGCAGTGCTAGGGCTGACCGAACCTACGAGCAGTACTTC
13 TRBJ1-2 medium-sized - TRBV11-2 CASSSDPSGGYTF TGTGCCAGCAGCTCGGACCCGAGCGGCGGCTACACCTTC
15 TRBJ1-4 few - TRBV10-3 CAISEAPRGEEKLFF TGTGCCATCAGTGAGGCCCCCAGGGGCGAAGAAAAACTGTTTTTT
16 TRBJ2-4 few TRBD1 TRBV13 CASSSRGTGAKNIQYF TGTGCCAGCAGCTCTAGAGGGACAGGAGCGAAAAACATTCAGTACTTC
13 TRBJ2-7 many - TRBV7-2 CASSLGSGDEQYF TGTGCCAGCAGCTTAGGTTCCGGGGACGAGCAGTACTTC
14 TRBJ1-2 medium-sized - TRBV5-1 CASSLDGTTDGYTF TGCGCCAGCAGCTTAGACGGGACAACGGATGGCTACACCTTC
15 TRBJ2-2 - - TRBV21-1 CASGPEREQAGELFF TGTGCCAGCGGTCCTGAGCGGGAGCAGGCCGGGGAGCTGTTTTTT
16 TRBJ2-3 many - TRBV7-2 CASSLLGGYPTDTQYF TGTGCCAGCAGCTTACTCGGCGGCTACCCAACAGATACGCAGTATTTT
14 TRBJ2-1 medium-sized - TRBV7-3 CASSLTPGINEQFF TGTGCCAGCAGCTTAACCCCAGGTATCAATGAGCAGTTCTTC
17 TRBJ2-5 many - TRBV6-2/TRBV6-3 CASSYPRGGGTEETQYF TGTGCCAGCAGTTACCCGCGGGGAGGGGGTACAGAAGAGACCCAGTACTTC
15 TRBJ2-1 many TRBD1 TRBV7-3 CASSLRQGPADEQFF TGTGCCAGCAGCCTAAGACAGGGTCCGGCGGATGAGCAGTTCTTC
19 TRBJ1-6 many - TRBV20-1 CSAQLSGNGLINYNSPLHF TGCAGTGCACAACTTAGTGGCAATGGTCTAATCAACTATAATTCACCCCTCCACTTT
16 TRBJ2-4 many - TRBV27 CASSFARDSAKNIQYF TGTGCCAGCAGTTTTGCGAGGGACTCTGCCAAAAACATTCAGTACTTC
12 TRBJ1-1 many - TRBV5-1 CASSLEGTEAFF TGCGCCAGCAGCTTGGAGGGGACTGAAGCTTTCTTT
15 TRBJ2-3 many TRBD2 TRBV12-3/TRBV12-4 CAISRLAGAADTQYF TGTGCCATCTCTAGACTAGCGGGAGCGGCAGATACGCAGTATTTT
14 TRBJ2-5 many TRBD1 TRBV4-2 CASSQPTGAKTQYF TGTGCCAGCAGCCAACCCACAGGGGCAAAGACCCAGTACTTC
13 TRBJ2-1 many TRBD2 TRBV10-3 CAIIRGDYNEQFF TGTGCCATCATCCGGGGGGACTACAATGAGCAGTTCTTC
17 TRBJ2-5 few TRBD1 TRBV5-1 CASSPGTGGPGQETQYF TGCGCCAGCAGCCCCGGGACAGGGGGCCCCGGGCAAGAGACCCAGTACTTC